This TCR beta chain was captured in a study of blood T cell repertoires in COVID-19. As for the study in general: Material from acute and convalescent COVID-19 was sourced from the United States, Italy and Spain. Sample material is recorded as cDNA or gDNA derived from T cells, B-cell-depleted T cells, or PBMCs.

In the authors' methods: Researchers report that nucleated cell counts were estimated from reference gene primer amplification. TCRdb's copy holds only in-frame clones and misses some; the assay was immunoSEQ multiplex PCR. That table gives V, J and clone size, and the DNA gave D and trimming. The sample shows 80,000 or so clones, 75% to 90% of them seen only once. Sequencing was done on a sample of peripheral blood. This TCR was recovered from a woman aged 70-85 years with acute or convalescent COVID-19.

The CDR3 protein is CASSPRTGGDGYTF. CDR3 DNA: TGTGCCAGCAGCCCCAGGACAGGGGGCGATGGCTACACCTTC. The chain couples TRBV7-9 to TRBJ1-2; TRBD1 matches at 11 bases. Looked up from germline, CDR1 is SEHNR and CDR2 is FQNEAQ (reference sequence). CDR3 length: 14 residues. Trimming removed 5 bases from V and 6 bases from J; junction bases left unmatched: 5.